Presented here are 27 T cell receptor beta chains from one specimen sequenced in a study of hypomethylating agent response in myelodysplastic syndrome. Measured with immunoSEQ multiplex PCR; TCRdb has only the in-frame clones, and not every one. Seen here are approximately 7,000 clones, around 87% observed once, and the top ten hold 16%. The sample in question was bone marrow, obtained before or after starting hypomethylating agent treatment for myelodysplastic syndrome (not recorded which). All receptors come from a human donor with myelodysplastic syndrome.

This rearrangement joins TRBV6-1 to TRBJ1-3; no clear D gene. Per the germline V gene, CDR1 is MNHNS and CDR2 is SASEGT. This CDR3 is 13 amino acids long. V was cut by 6 bases and J by 7 bases, with 13 bases left in between. The CDR3: CASSLEGRNTIYF. CDR3 coding DNA: TGTGCCAGCAGCTTAGAGGGTCGGAACACCATATATTTT.

There are a few counts of this clone. This chain links TRBV7-6 with TRBJ2-7, with 8 bases aligning to TRBD1. The junction had 11 bases not matched to a gene; V was cut back by 2 bases and J by 5 bases. The CDR3 consists of 16 residues. Germline values: CDR1 SGHVS, CDR2 FNYEAQ. CDR3 region: CASSLLEETGVDEQYF. CDR3 DNA: TGTGCCAGCAGCTTATTAGAGGAGACAGGGGTCGACGAGCAGTACTTC. Full variable domain (missing parts from reference TRBV7-6 and TRBJ2-7): GAGVSQSPRYKVTKRGQDVALRCDPISGHVSLYWYRQALGQGPEFLTYFNYEAQQDKSGLPNDRFSAERPEGSISTLTIQRTEQRDSAMYRCASSLLEETGVDEQYFGPGTRLTVT.

Only one count was recorded for this clone. This sequence joins TRBV5-5 and TRBJ1-1; no firm D call. The V end lost 3 bases, the J end lost 1 base, and 13 bases lay between the germline ends. The CDR3 totals 15 residues. Germline V gives CDR1 SGHKS, CDR2 YYEKEE (reference sequence). The CDR3 here is CASSSLFRGNTEAFF. The CDR3 nucleotides read TGTGCCAGCAGCTCGTTATTTCGGGGGAACACTGAAGCTTTCTTT.

CDR3 in DNA: TGTGCCAGCAGTGCCTTCGCACCCGGGGGGCCCGACAATGAGCAGTTCTTC. This encodes CASSAFAPGGPDNEQFF. The V and J genes are TRBV6-4 and TRBJ2-1; tentatively, D is TRBD2 (7 bases). CDR3 length equals 17 residues. The V gene lost 4 bases and the J gene lost 5 bases, with 21 bases spanning the gap. Germline V gene sequence: CDR1 MRHNA, CDR2 SNTAGT.

This chain connects TRBV12-5 to TRBJ2-2; the match to TRBD1 covers 7 bases. Germline V CDR1 and CDR2: LGHNT, FRNRAP. The CDR3 runs to 16 residues. The V and J ends lost 6 bases and 4 bases, in that order; junction bases with no gene match: 11. CDR3 DNA: TGTGCTAGTGGGCTCGGCTACAGGGGTACCACCGGGGAGCTGTTTTTT. Translation: CASGLGYRGTTGELFF. Variable domain in full (rest from reference TRBV12-5 and TRBJ2-2): DARVTQTPRHKVTEMGQEVTMRCQPILGHNTVFWYRQTMMQGLELLAYFRNRAPLDDSGMPKDRFSAEMPDATLATLKIQPSEPRDSAVYFCASGLGYRGTTGELFFGEGSRLTVL.

The rearrangement uses TRBV6-1 and TRBJ2-1; D remains unclear. CDR1 is MNHNS, CDR2 SASEGT, per germline. The CDR3 consists of 15 residues. V was shortened by 5 bases and J by 8 bases, with 19 bases between the two germline ends. The chain's CDR3 is CASSSDRPVDDEQFF. The DNA of the CDR3 is TGTGCCAGCAGTTCAGATCGCCCGGTTGACGATGAGCAGTTCTTC.

This chain joins TRBV27 and TRBJ2-3, with D possibly called TRBD1 or TRBD2 (6 bases each). Germline CDR1 MNHEY, CDR2 SMNVEV (reference sequence). This CDR3 has 17 amino acids. With 2 bases removed from V and 1 base from J, the gap between germline ends came to 16 bases. The CDR3 is CASSLRTTGAGTDTQYF. The CDR3 region has the DNA TGTGCCAGCAGTTTAAGGACAACGGGGGCGGGCACAGATACGCAGTATTTT.

The rearrangement uses TRBV6-5 and TRBJ2-7, with no clear D. From germline, CDR1 is MNHEY and CDR2 SVGAGI. The CDR3 extends over 15 amino acids. V was cut by 0 bases and J by 2 bases, with 11 bases left in between. CDR3 region: CASSYSFQTTYEQYF. CDR3 nucleotides: TGTGCCAGCAGTTACTCTTTCCAGACCACCTACGAGCAGTACTTC.

This rearrangement joins TRBV4-2 to TRBJ1-1, with unresolved D. Germline V gene sequence: CDR1 LGHNA, CDR2 YNFKEQ. CDR3 length: 13 amino acids. With 8 bases removed from V and 0 bases from J, the gap between germline ends came to 10 bases. The DNA of the CDR3 is TGTGCCAGCCAGCGGGGTATGAACACTGAAGCTTTCTTT. It is translated as CASQRGMNTEAFF.

The rearrangement links TRBV5-1 to TRBJ2-6; D is perhaps TRBD2 (5 bases). Trimming left V 0 bases short and J 1 base short, with 5 bases between. This CDR3 region has 15 residues. Per the germline V gene, CDR1 is SGHRS and CDR2 is YFSETQ. CDR3 residues: CASSLAGSGANVLTF. The CDR3 DNA reads TGCGCCAGCAGCTTGGCGGGGTCTGGGGCCAACGTCCTGACTTTC.

The chain combines TRBV5-6 with TRBJ2-3; TRBD2 matches 8 bases. Germline CDR1 reads SGHDT; CDR2 reads YYEEEE. The CDR3 is 14 amino acids. Trimming cost V 4 bases and J 6 bases; bases outside gene matches: 7. CDR3 nucleotides: TGTGCCAGCAGCCACGGGGGGGGCGGGGATACGCAGTATTTT. Its translation is CASSHGGGGDTQYF.

V is TRBV6-1 and J is TRBJ1-5; weak D call: TRBD1 (5 bases). Germline CDR1 reads MNHNS; CDR2 reads SASEGT. CDR3 length: 18 residues. V dropped 0 bases and J dropped 0 bases, with 15 bases sitting between them. Here the CDR3 reads CASSEALGQLYSNQPQHF. Written as DNA, the CDR3 is TGTGCCAGCAGTGAAGCATTGGGGCAGCTGTATAGCAATCAGCCCCAGCATTTT.

V gene TRBV29-1 combines with J gene TRBJ2-3, with 7 positions matching TRBD2. CDR3 length: 14 residues. Germline V lookup: CDR1 SQVTM, CDR2 ANQGSEA. After removal of 3 bases from V and 1 base from J, the junction contained 4 bases not matched to a gene. The chain's CDR3 is CSVDGGIGTDTQYF. CDR3 DNA sequence: TGCAGCGTTGACGGGGGGATTGGCACAGATACGCAGTATTTT.

This clone was seen just once. This chain links TRBV4-2 with TRBJ2-5; the match to TRBD2 covers 8 bases. The germline CDR1 and CDR2 sequences are LGHNA and YNFKEQ. V dropped 4 bases and J dropped 2; count of bases not matched to a gene: 12. The CDR3 consists of 17 residues. Written as DNA, the CDR3 is TGTGCCAGCAGCCGGAAGGGGGTAGCGGGGCCTCAAGAGACCCAGTACTTC. Encoded protein: CASSRKGVAGPQETQYF.

J is TRBJ2-3 and V is TRBV5-1; 12 bases line up with TRBD2. The CDR3 sequence is 16 residues long. CDR1 is SGHRS and CDR2 is YFSETQ in the germline V gene. V shed 5 bases, J shed 6 bases, and the junction held 10 bases outside the gene matches. The CDR3: CASRPLAGGPRDTQYF. The CDR3 DNA sequence: TGCGCCAGCAGGCCTCTAGCGGGGGGGCCTAGGGATACGCAGTATTTT.

This clone was detected only once. The rearrangement joins TRBV7-9 to TRBJ2-2, with TRBD1 matching 11 bases. Looked up from germline, CDR1 is SEHNR and CDR2 is FQNEAQ (reference sequence). The CDR3 spans 15 residues. The ends lost 5 bases at V and 4 bases at J; junction bases unmatched: 3. The CDR3 here is CASSPGQGGTGELFF. DNA for the CDR3: TGTGCCAGCAGCCCGGGACAGGGGGGCACCGGGGAGCTGTTTTTT.

The DNA for the CDR3 is TGTGCCAGTTCCCGCCCAGTTGACAGCTATGAAAAACTGTTTTTT. This gives the protein CASSRPVDSYEKLFF. The rearrangement joins TRBV6-1 to TRBJ1-4; D possibly corresponds to TRBD1 (5 bases). V was pared by 9 bases and J by 6 bases, with 20 bases between. Germline V lookup: CDR1 MNHNS, CDR2 SASEGT. The CDR3 consists of 15 residues.

V usage is TRBV27 and J usage is TRBJ2-3; TRBD2 aligns across 7 bases. The V and J ends lost 3 bases and 1 base, in that order; junction bases with no gene match: 4. CDR3 size: 15 residues. The germline gives CDR1 MNHEY, CDR2 SMNVEV (reference sequence). The DNA for the CDR3 is TGTGCCAGCAGTTTTCGGGGGGTGGGCACAGATACGCAGTATTTT. It is translated as CASSFRGVGTDTQYF.

This clone was recorded a few times. The chain couples TRBV6-6 to TRBJ1-5, with D uncertain. V lost 2 bases and J 0 bases, leaving 8 bases between the germline ends. The germline gives CDR1 MNHNY, CDR2 SVGAGI (reference sequence). The CDR3 extends over 15 amino acids. CDR3 protein: CASSYREDSNQPQHF. The CDR3 region has the DNA TGTGCCAGCAGTTACCGGGAGGATAGCAATCAGCCCCAGCATTTT.

The chain uses TRBV6-1 and TRBJ1-5, with D uncertain. Trimming took 3 bases from V and 1 from J, leaving 7 bases between them. CDR3 length: 14 amino acids. Germline lookup yields CDR1 MNHNS and CDR2 SASEGT. The CDR3 sequence: CASSEQDSNQPQHF. CDR3 DNA: TGTGCCAGCAGTGAGCAGGACAGCAATCAGCCCCAGCATTTT.

This chain connects TRBV5-1 to TRBJ1-1; 12 nucleotides agree with TRBD1. Germline lookup yields CDR1 SGHRS and CDR2 YFSETQ. The length of the CDR3 is 18 residues. V lost 3 bases, J lost 4 bases, and 13 bases stayed unmatched. CDR3 DNA sequence: TGCGCCAGCAGCTCCCCTCCGGGACAGGGGGCTTTTTTCACTGAAGCTTTCTTT. Residues: CASSSPPGQGAFFTEAFF.

The rearrangement joins TRBV4-3 to TRBJ2-7; D gene unclear. Germline V gene lookup returns CDR1 LGHNA and CDR2 YSLEER. Deletions cut 0 bases from V and 3 bases from J, with 15 bases between. The CDR3 is made up of 16 amino acids. This chain's CDR3 is CASSQEDGFGGYEQYF. The CDR3 DNA reads as TGCGCCAGCAGCCAAGAAGACGGATTCGGCGGCTACGAGCAGTACTTC.

V and J are TRBV18 and TRBJ2-1; D remains ambiguous. Germline V gene sequence: CDR1 KGHSH, CDR2 LQKENI. The CDR3 has 14 amino acids. The ends were cut back, 3 bases at V and 5 bases at J, with 11 bases in the middle. The CDR3 DNA is TGTGCCAGCTCACCTCTCCGGGCCAACAATGAGCAGTTCTTC. As protein: CASSPLRANNEQFF.

Here the CDR3 DNA reads TGCGCCAGCAGCCCTATCGAGGGAGCGTGGGGTGAAGCTTTCTTT. Translation: CASSPIEGAWGEAFF. The chain recombines TRBV5-1 with TRBJ1-1; D ambiguous. The CDR3 runs 15 residues. Germline CDR1 is SGHRS and CDR2 is YFSETQ. V lost 4 bases, J lost 7 bases, and 20 bases lay in between.

The chain joins TRBV10-3 to TRBJ2-3; 7 nucleotides line up with TRBD1. The CDR3 has 16 amino acids. Germline assignment: CDR1 ENHRY and CDR2 SYGVKD. With V trimmed by 3 bases and J by 2 bases, 8 bases remained unmatched. CDR3 nucleotide sequence: TGTGCCATCAGTGATCCCTCCAGGGGGTCCACAGATACGCAGTATTTT. This gives the protein CAISDPSRGSTDTQYF.

This chain joins TRBV6-1 and TRBJ2-7; D is undetermined. V dropped 0 bases and J dropped 3 bases, with 3 bases sitting between them. This CDR3 region has 12 residues. From germline, CDR1 is MNHNS and CDR2 SASEGT. CDR3 in amino acids: CASSEASYEQYV. CDR3 in DNA: TGTGCCAGCAGTGAAGCCAGCTACGAGCAGTACGTC.

The J gene is TRBJ2-7, the V gene TRBV6-1; D remains ambiguous. CDR1 and CDR2 from the germline V gene are MNHNS and SASEGT. Between the trimmed V and J ends, which lost 4 bases and 7 bases, there was a span of 17 bases. The CDR3 is 14 amino acids. CDR3 bases: TGTGCCAGCAGTGTAGAGTCCGGATTCTGGGAGCAGTACGTC. It encodes CASSVESGFWEQYV.